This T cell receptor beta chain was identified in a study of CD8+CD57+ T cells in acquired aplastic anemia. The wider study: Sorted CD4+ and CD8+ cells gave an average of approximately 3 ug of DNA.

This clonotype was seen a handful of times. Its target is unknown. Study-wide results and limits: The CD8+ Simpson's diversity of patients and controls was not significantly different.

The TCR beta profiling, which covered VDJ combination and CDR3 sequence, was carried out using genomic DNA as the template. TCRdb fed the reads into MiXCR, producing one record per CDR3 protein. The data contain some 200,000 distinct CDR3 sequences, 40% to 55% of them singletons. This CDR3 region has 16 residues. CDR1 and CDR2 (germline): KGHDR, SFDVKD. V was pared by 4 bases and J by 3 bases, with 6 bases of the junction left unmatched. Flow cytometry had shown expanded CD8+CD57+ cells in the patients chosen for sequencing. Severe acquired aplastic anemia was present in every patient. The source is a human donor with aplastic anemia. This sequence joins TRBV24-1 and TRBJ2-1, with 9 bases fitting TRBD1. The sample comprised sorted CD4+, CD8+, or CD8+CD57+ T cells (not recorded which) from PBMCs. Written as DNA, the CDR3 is TGTGCCACCAGTGACAGGGACAGGGTGGGCTACAATGAGCAGTTCTTC. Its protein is CATSDRDRVGYNEQFF.